The rows below give T cell receptor beta chains drawn from one sample of a study of radiation and T cells in renal cell carcinoma. Sequencing used immunoSEQ multiplex PCR; TCRdb keeps in-frame clones, though not all of them. The table has under 200,000 clones, around 90% seen once. Sequences were derived from blood, sampled from a patient whose treatment included radiotherapy and nephrectomy. Every receptor here comes from a woman between 45 and 60 years old with renal cell carcinoma. Both conserved end residues are part of each CDR3. D genes are given only for firm matches. Only some rows state a clone size, as once, few, many or a class for expanded clones.

>-|TRBV5-6|TRBJ1-5|few
CASSPRGTSQPQHF
TGTGCCAGCAGCCCCCGGGGGACGAGCCAGCCCCAGCATTTT
>TRBD1|TRBV4-3|TRBJ1-6|-
CASSQDLRGRSPLHF
TGCGCCAGCAGCCAAGATTTGAGGGGGCGGTCACCCCTCCACTTT
>-|TRBV7-2|TRBJ1-2|-
CASSLAPGVFIMDGYTF
TGTGCCAGCAGCTTAGCTCCTGGGGTCTTCATAATGGATGGCTACACCTTC
>-|TRBV6-6|TRBJ1-6|-
CASSPGLRDSPLHF
TGTGCCAGCAGCCCCGGGCTTCGGGATTCACCCCTCCACTTT
>TRBD1|TRBV7-2|TRBJ1-2|once
CASSLGTSGQGDYGYTF
TGTGCCAGCAGCTTGGGGACATCGGGACAGGGAGACTATGGCTACACCTTC
>-|TRBV30|TRBJ2-3|-
CAWSVLGPQYF
TGTGCCTGGAGTGTTCTTGGGCCGCAGTATTTT
>TRBD1|TRBV2|TRBJ2-5|-
CASSLDRGETQYF
TGTGCCAGCAGTCTGGACAGGGGAGAGACCCAGTACTTC
>TRBD1|TRBV7-2|TRBJ2-5|-
CASSQRTGEGETQYF
TGTGCCAGCAGCCAAAGGACAGGGGAGGGGGAGACCCAGTACTTC
>-|TRBV5-4|TRBJ2-3|-
CASSLSTDTQYF
TGTGCCAGCAGCTTGAGCACAGATACGCAGTATTTT
>TRBD2|TRBV15|TRBJ2-5|-
CATSWASGEQETQYF
TGTGCCACCAGCTGGGCCAGCGGGGAACAAGAGACCCAGTACTTC
>TRBD2|TRBV10-1|TRBJ2-3|few
CAGETLAGWTDTQYF
TGCGCCGGCGAGACCTTAGCGGGATGGACAGATACGCAGTATTTT
>TRBD1|TRBV5-1|TRBJ2-7|-
CASSRGQGASEQYF
TGCGCCAGCAGCCGTGGGCAGGGGGCAAGTGAGCAGTACTTC
>-|TRBV5-1|TRBJ2-2|once
CASSLEGGYTGELFF
TGCGCCAGCAGCTTGGAGGGGGGCTACACCGGGGAGCTGTTTTTT
>-|TRBV10-3|TRBJ2-2|-
CAIRADPGTGELFF
TGTGCCATCAGGGCAGACCCGGGCACCGGGGAGCTGTTTTTT
>-|TRBV21-1|TRBJ2-7|-
CASSKGAGPDDYEQYF
TGTGCCAGCAGCAAAGGGGCCGGTCCGGACGACTACGAGCAGTACTTC
>-|TRBV19|TRBJ1-1|-
CASIRGPDTEAFF
TGTGCCAGTATTCGGGGGCCGGACACTGAAGCTTTCTTT
>-|TRBV7-9|TRBJ2-1|-
CASSSPGSDEQFF
TGTGCCAGCAGCTCCCCGGGGTCGGATGAGCAGTTCTTC
>TRBD1|TRBV9|TRBJ1-2|-
CASRPSGGDGYTF
TGTGCCAGCAGACCTTCAGGGGGGGATGGCTACACCTTC
>TRBD1|TRBV2|TRBJ2-3|-
CASSRRTGTTDTQYF
TGTGCCAGCAGTCGGCGGACAGGAACCACAGATACGCAGTATTTT
>-|TRBV9|TRBJ1-1|few
CASSVGPGNTEAFF
TGTGCCAGCAGCGTAGGTCCTGGGAACACTGAAGCTTTCTTT
>TRBD1|TRBV5-4|TRBJ2-7|once
CASSRTGYEQYF
TGTGCCAGCAGCAGGACAGGGTACGAGCAGTACTTC
>TRBD1|TRBV7-9|TRBJ1-2|-
CASSPLWGTDYGYTF
TGTGCCAGCAGCCCTTTATGGGGGACAGACTATGGCTACACCTTC
>-|TRBV6-6|TRBJ1-5|-
CASRYNQEGGQPQHF
TGTGCCAGCAGGTACAACCAGGAGGGGGGACAGCCCCAGCATTTT
>-|TRBV30|TRBJ1-1|few
CAWSELTNTEAFF
TGTGCCTGGAGTGAACTTACGAACACTGAAGCTTTCTTT
>-|TRBV18|TRBJ1-2|-
CASSPSGEAGGYTF
TGTGCCAGCTCACCATCGGGGGAGGCAGGGGGCTACACCTTC
>-|TRBV7-2|TRBJ1-5|-
CASSLGVRNQPQHF
TGTGCCAGCAGCTTAGGGGTACGCAATCAGCCCCAGCATTTT
>-|TRBV2|TRBJ1-5|-
CASSLGTGVQHF
TGTGCCAGCAGTTTAGGGACCGGTGTCCAGCATTTT
>-|TRBV5-1|TRBJ1-1|-
CASSLLELTEAFF
TGCGCCAGCAGCCTGTTGGAGCTGACTGAAGCTTTCTTT
>TRBD1|TRBV18|TRBJ1-3|-
CASSPLGGTGRRSGNTIYF
TGTGCCAGCTCTCCCCTCGGAGGGACAGGACGCCGTTCTGGAAACACCATATATTTT
>-|TRBV6-5|TRBJ1-1|-
CASSYGVRNTEAFF
TGTGCCAGCAGTTACGGGGTCCGGAACACTGAAGCTTTCTTT
>TRBD2|TRBV5-1|TRBJ2-3|-
CASSLDSSGGALDTQYF
TGCGCCAGCAGCTTGGATTCTAGCGGGGGGGCCTTGGATACGCAGTATTTT
>-|TRBV4-2|TRBJ1-2|few
CASSQPQGYGYTF
TGTGCCAGCAGCCAACCGCAGGGATACGGCTACACCTTC
>-|TRBV9|TRBJ2-2|-
CASSLETGELFF
TGTGCCAGCAGCCTCGAGACCGGGGAGCTGTTTTTT
>-|TRBV4-3|TRBJ1-1|once
CASSQDGMNTEAFF
TGCGCCAGCAGCCAAGATGGGATGAACACTGAAGCTTTCTTT
>-|TRBV5-1|TRBJ2-2|few
CASSLASGAMSTGELFF
TGCGCCAGCAGCTTGGCCTCGGGGGCAATGTCCACCGGGGAGCTGTTTTTT
>-|TRBV2|TRBJ1-1|-
CASRDIIEAFF
TGTGCCAGCAGGGACATTATTGAAGCTTTCTTT
>-|TRBV7-2|TRBJ1-5|-
CASSLNSGSNQPQHF
TGTGCCAGCAGCTTAAATTCGGGGAGCAATCAGCCCCAGCATTTT
>-|TRBV2|TRBJ2-5|-
CASSEFGFQETQYF
TGTGCCAGCAGTGAGTTCGGGTTCCAAGAGACCCAGTACTTC
>TRBD2|TRBV25-1|TRBJ2-3|-
CASSRERGLDTQYF
TGTGCCAGCAGTCGAGAGCGGGGGCTAGATACGCAGTATTTT
>-|TRBV18|TRBJ2-7|-
CASSPRTETYEQYF
TGTGCCAGCTCGCCACGGACAGAGACATACGAGCAGTACTTC
>TRBD1|TRBV7-2|TRBJ1-1|-
CASSSTGGYTEAFF
TGTGCCAGCAGCTCAACAGGGGGTTATACTGAAGCTTTCTTT
>-|TRBV6-1|TRBJ1-4|-
CASSDPHLATTNEKLFF
TGTGCCAGCAGTGACCCCCATTTGGCAACAACTAATGAAAAACTGTTTTTT
>-|TRBV6-1|TRBJ1-4|-
CASRRGTNEKLFF
TGTGCCAGTCGGAGGGGGACTAATGAAAAACTGTTTTTT
>-|TRBV6-5|TRBJ2-5|-
CASSPAVVGTETQYF
TGTGCCAGCAGCCCGGCAGTGGTGGGGACAGAGACCCAGTACTTC
>-|TRBV7-9|TRBJ2-5|-
CASSLRQGGETQYF
TGTGCCAGCAGCTTAAGACAGGGAGGAGAGACCCAGTACTTC
>-|TRBV6-1|TRBJ1-2|-
CASSENGMGNYGYTF
TGTGCCAGCAGTGAAAATGGGATGGGAAACTATGGCTACACCTTC
>-|TRBV6-6|TRBJ2-3|-
CASSYFGVGATDTQYF
TGTGCCAGCAGTTACTTCGGGGTCGGGGCCACAGATACGCAGTATTTT
>-|TRBV30|TRBJ1-6|-
CAWSRGVHNSPLHF
TGTGCCTGGAGTAGGGGCGTACATAATTCACCCCTCCACTTT
>-|TRBV6-1|TRBJ1-3|-
CASSLTGNTIYF
TGTGCCAGCAGCCTCACTGGAAACACCATATATTTT
>TRBD1|TRBV4-1|TRBJ2-7|once
CASSRGTEHYEQYF
TGCGCCAGCAGCCGAGGGACAGAGCACTACGAGCAGTACTTC
>-|TRBV15|TRBJ2-5|-
CATSRDRLGVGETQYF
TGTGCCACCAGCAGAGATCGTTTGGGCGTGGGGGAGACCCAGTACTTC
>TRBD1|TRBV19|TRBJ1-2|-
CASSIQGADYGYTF
TGTGCCAGTAGTATACAGGGGGCGGACTATGGCTACACCTTC
>-|TRBV4-1|TRBJ2-2|-
CASSQDWGRNTGELFF
TGCGCCAGCAGCCAAGATTGGGGGAGGAACACCGGGGAGCTGTTTTTT
>-|TRBV6-5|TRBJ2-7|-
CASSLREGHYEQYF
TGTGCCAGCAGCCTTAGAGAAGGTCACTACGAGCAGTACTTC
>-|TRBV25-1|TRBJ1-6|-
CASSEGGRYNSPLHF
TGTGCCAGCAGTGAAGGGGGGCGGTATAATTCACCCCTCCACTTT
>-|TRBV6-6|TRBJ1-3|-
CASREGGSGNTIYF
TGTGCCAGCAGGGAAGGGGGCTCTGGAAACACCATATATTTT
>TRBD1|TRBV10-3|TRBJ1-1|-
CAISEGQGDRVNTEAFF
TGTGCCATCAGTGAGGGACAGGGGGATCGAGTGAACACTGAAGCTTTCTTT
>TRBD1|TRBV2|TRBJ2-7|-
CASTLDRAGYEQYF
TGTGCCAGCACCCTAGACAGGGCTGGCTACGAGCAGTACTTC
>-|TRBV5-6|TRBJ1-6|once
CASRVWNNSPLHF
TGTGCCAGCAGGGTCTGGAACAATTCACCCCTCCACTTT